This entry describes one TCR beta chain. What it binds is not known. 13 Jbeta primers and 60 Vbeta primers were used for the PCR. The repertoire was sequenced with immunoSEQ multiplex PCR; TCRdb's copy has only in-frame clones and lacks some. This sample has 140,000 to 150,000 clones, with under 90% found just once. The data were taken from a study of cytomegalovirus exposure and HLA in healthy donors. Across the study: An earlier analysis identified 120 million or so unique TCR beta sequences in some 180 million T cells. General observations from the study: In a later analysis, specific HLA alleles were associated with 15,000 to 20,000 TCR beta sequences at a 0.05 false discovery rate. TCR sequences were mostly rare, though some public TCRs occurred in many donors. A reported reduction in N-insertions relative to the approximately 690-donor mean was seen in an Asian-associated ancestry cluster in a later analysis.

The V and J ends lost 5 bases and 7 bases, in that order; junction bases with no gene match: 16. In germline, CDR1 is SSHAT, CDR2 FNYEAQ (reference sequence). The CDR3 consists of 17 residues. Source material: PBMCs. This TCR was recovered from a man aged 40-49 years in good health and CMV-seronegative. This rearrangement joins TRBV7-7 to TRBJ2-1; 8 bases are shared with TRBD1. In DNA, the CDR3 is TGTGCCAGCAGCCCCCTAAAACAGGGGGGTCGTTGGAATGAGCAGTTCTTC. Amino acids: CASSPLKQGGRWNEQFF.